The 8 T cell receptor beta chains in this list originate from one sample, sequenced in a study of monozygotic twins with inflammatory bowel disease. Reprocessing the 5' RACE reads, TCRdb reports a single entry for every CDR3 protein and omits DNA. The listing contains approximately 330,000 distinct CDR3 sequences. The sequenced sample consisted of blood. The receptor set was obtained from a human donor with ulcerative colitis or Crohn's disease, or a healthy co-twin of an affected twin (not recorded which).

The chain's CDR3 is CASSRRTTREETQYF. The chain employs TRBV27 and TRBJ2-5; lacking DNA, the TRBD1 call made by TCRdb goes unchecked. This CDR3 is built from 15 residues. Per the germline V gene, CDR1 is MNHEY and CDR2 is SMNVEV (reference sequence).

The chain links TRBV5-1 to TRBJ1-1. The CDR3 has 13 amino acids. Germline lookup yields CDR1 SGHRS and CDR2 YFSETQ. This chain's CDR3 is CASSLEWGTEAFF.

This sequence joins TRBV7-6 and TRBJ2-5. Germline CDR1 and CDR2: SGHVS and FNYEAQ. The CDR3 contains 15 residues. The CDR3: CASSLVAASQETQYF.

Here the CDR3 reads CASSSDRAFSGNTIYF. This chain links TRBV7-2 with TRBJ1-3; TCRdb proposes TRBD1, but this gene call is untestable without DNA. The CDR3 contains 16 residues. Germline V gene lookup returns CDR1 SGHTA and CDR2 FQGNSA. Supplemented by reference TRBV7-2 and TRBJ1-3, the full variable domain reads GAGVSQSPSNKVTEKGKDVELRCDPISGHTALYWYRQSLGQGLEFLIYFQGNSAPDKSGLPSDRFSAERTGGSVSTLTIQRTQQEDSAVYLCASSSDRAFSGNTIYFGEGSWLTVV.

The chain uses TRBV30 and TRBJ1-5; the TCRdb D gene call, TRBD1, has no DNA to confirm it. The germline V gene has CDR1 GTSNPN and CDR2 SVGIG (reference sequence). The CDR3 length is 13 residues. CDR3 residues: CAGRDRADQPQHF.

This chain joins TRBV4-1 and TRBJ1-1; TCRdb's D call of TRBD1 is untestable without DNA. The CDR3 runs to 13 residues. Germline-derived CDR1 and CDR2 are MGHRA and YSYEKL. The CDR3 here is CASSQDPQTEAFF.

This chain joins TRBV20-1 and TRBJ2-1. CDR3 length: 15 residues. Germline loops: CDR1 DFQATT, CDR2 SNEGSKA (reference sequence). The CDR3: CSARALLLDYNEQFF.

V usage is TRBV28 and J usage is TRBJ2-7; as DNA is missing, the TRBD1 call by TCRdb cannot be tested. The germline V gene encodes CDR1 MDHEN and CDR2 SYDVKM. The CDR3 has 15 amino acids. The CDR3 sequence: CASSLDTLGAYEQYF. Based on the CDR3 plus reference TRBV28 and TRBJ2-7, the full variable domain is DVKVTQSSRYLVKRTGEKVFLECVQDMDHENMFWYRQDPGLGLRLIYFSYDVKMKEKGDIPEGYSVSREKKERFSLILESASTNQTSMYLCASSLDTLGAYEQYFGPGTRLTVT.